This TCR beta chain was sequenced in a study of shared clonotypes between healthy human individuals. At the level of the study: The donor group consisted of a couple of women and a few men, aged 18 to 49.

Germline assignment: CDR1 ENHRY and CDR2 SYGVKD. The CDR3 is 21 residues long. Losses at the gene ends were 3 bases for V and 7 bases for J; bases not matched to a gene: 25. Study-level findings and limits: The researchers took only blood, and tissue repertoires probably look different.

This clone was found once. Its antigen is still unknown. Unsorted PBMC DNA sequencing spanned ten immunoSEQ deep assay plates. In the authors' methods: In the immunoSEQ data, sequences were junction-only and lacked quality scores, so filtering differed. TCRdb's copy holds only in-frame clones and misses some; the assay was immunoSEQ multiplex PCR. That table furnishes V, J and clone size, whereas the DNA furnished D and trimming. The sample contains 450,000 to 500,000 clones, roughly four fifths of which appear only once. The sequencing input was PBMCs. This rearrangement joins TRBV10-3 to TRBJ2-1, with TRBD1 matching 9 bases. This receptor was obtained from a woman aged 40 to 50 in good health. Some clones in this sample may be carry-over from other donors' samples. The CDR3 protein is CAISESRQGGYRAGHRNEQFF. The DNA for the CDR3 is TGTGCCATCAGTGAATCCCGACAGGGGGGGTATCGAGCGGGCCATAGGAATGAGCAGTTCTTC.